This T cell receptor (beta chain) was observed in a study of shared T cell receptors in the human thymus. Germline V gives CDR1 MNHEY, CDR2 SVGAGI. This CDR3 is built from 14 residues. V lost 7 bases and J lost 4, with 14 bases in between. Produced via immunoSEQ multiplex PCR; TCRdb's table is partial and in-frame only. This repertoire shows under 700,000 clones, around 78% found once; its top ten account for roughly 0.013%. The data also belong to a second study, concerning human thymus T cells. That report notes: Corrective cardiac operations yielded the resected thymus tissue. Thymic as well as blood repertoires seemed to favor certain V and J genes unevenly. Unrelated individuals were reported by related research to share highly overlapping thymic repertoires.

The source of this sequence is a boy under three years old with a congenital heart defect. Sequenced material: thymocytes. The rearrangement uses TRBV6-5 and TRBJ2-1; D is unclear. In DNA form, the CDR3 reads TGTGCCAGCAAGAGAGAGTTTTCGTACAATGAGCAGTTCTTC. Translation: CASKREFSYNEQFF.